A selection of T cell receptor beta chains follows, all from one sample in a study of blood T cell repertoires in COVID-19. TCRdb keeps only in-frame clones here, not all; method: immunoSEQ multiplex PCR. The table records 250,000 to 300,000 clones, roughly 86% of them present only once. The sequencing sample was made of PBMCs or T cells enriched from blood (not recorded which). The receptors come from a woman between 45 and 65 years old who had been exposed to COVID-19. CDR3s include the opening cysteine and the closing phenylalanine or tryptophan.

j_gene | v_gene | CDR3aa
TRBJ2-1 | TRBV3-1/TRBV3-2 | CASSQEVGAGGNEQFF
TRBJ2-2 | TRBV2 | CASSRRRNTGELFF
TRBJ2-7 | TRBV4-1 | CASSQDGQGHLEQYF
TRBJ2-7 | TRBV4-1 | CASSQELQETYEQYF
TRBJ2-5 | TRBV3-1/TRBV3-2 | CASSQGQLETQYF
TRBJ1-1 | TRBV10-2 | CASSYAGGRDTEAFF
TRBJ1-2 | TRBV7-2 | CASSLVAGQGIGYTF
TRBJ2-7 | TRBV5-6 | CASSADRGLYEQYF
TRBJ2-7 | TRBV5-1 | CASSTPGLANEQYF
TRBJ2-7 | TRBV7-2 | CASSIGLGHNEQYF
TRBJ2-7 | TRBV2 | CASSERQAYYEQYF
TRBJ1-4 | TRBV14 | CASSQVGRGGSEKLFF
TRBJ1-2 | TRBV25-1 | CASSDGGGFPYNYGYTF
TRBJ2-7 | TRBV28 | CASSETHSYEQYF
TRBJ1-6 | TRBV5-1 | CASSLGGQGNSPLHF